These 2 T cell receptor beta chains share one sample of origin, sequenced in a study of T cells in Graves' hyperthyroidism and ophthalmopathy. Researchers took RNA transcripts and amplified the TCR beta CDR3 regions from them. HTBI primers were the set used in a first-round RT-PCR of the TCR CDR3. TCRdb analysed the multiplex PCR reads with MiXCR anew, one entry per CDR3 protein. The top ten hold over 50% of the sample, which has 310,000 or so distinct CDR3 sequences, about 17% seen once. Sequenced material: blood. These TCRs come from a woman aged 60-75 years with Graves' ophthalmopathy.

This rearrangement joins TRBV12-3 or TRBV12-4 to TRBJ2-3, with D perhaps matching TRBD2 (7 bases). The V and J ends lost 4 bases and 5 bases respectively, with 13 bases between them. CDR3 size: 14 residues. The CDR3 loop reads CASSSGGRGDTQYF. Written as DNA, the CDR3 is TGTGCCAGCAGTTCGGGGGGCCGGGGAGATACGCAGTATTTT.

This clonotype was found a few times. This could be a read error, since a much larger clone is one nucleotide away. V gene TRBV6-5 combines with J gene TRBJ1-1; possible D gene TRBD1, 6 bases. The CDR3 runs 16 residues. Germline V lookup: CDR1 MNHEY, CDR2 SVGAGI. The CDR3 DNA sequence: TGTGCCGGCAGTTACTCGACAGGCAACTTGAACACTGAAGCTTTCTTT. As protein: CAGSYSTGNLNTEAFF.